This passage covers 8 T cell receptor beta chains from one sample sequenced in a study of blood T cells in healthy people across ages. Then a second PCR, running about 6 to 11 cycles, was carried out with a sample-barcoded 5' primer and a J-beta primer mix. TCRdb reprocessed the 5' RACE reads with MiXCR, giving one entry per CDR3 protein. The sample records some 760,000 distinct CDR3 sequences, around 25% being singletons. In addition, the sample was reused for a study of T cells of mothers and their children.

Material for sequencing was blood. The receptors stem from a boy between 10 and 17 years old in good health.

The V gene is TRBV28, the J gene TRBJ2-7; possibly TRBD2 for D (5 bases). The germline gives CDR1 MDHEN, CDR2 SYDVKM. The germline V and J ends were trimmed by 6 bases and 7 bases, with 19 bases remaining between them. CDR3 length: 14 amino acids. The CDR3 DNA is TGTGCCAGCAGCCAGGACTTAGCTCCAATGGAGCAGTACTTC. Translation: CASSQDLAPMEQYF. Full variable domain (missing parts from reference TRBV28 and TRBJ2-7): DVKVTQSSRYLVKRTGEKVFLECVQDMDHENMFWYRQDPGLGLRLIYFSYDVKMKEKGDIPEGYSVSREKKERFSLILESASTNQTSMYLCASSQDLAPMEQYFGPGTRLTVT.

The rearrangement links TRBV6-6 to TRBJ2-7; D is uncertain. The CDR3 contains 14 residues. Germline V gene sequence: CDR1 MNHNY, CDR2 SVGAGI (reference sequence). V lost 1 base and J 2 bases, leaving 9 bases between the germline ends. CDR3 nucleotide sequence: TGTGCCAGCAGTTACTTTGGCAAAGCCTACGAGCAGTACTTC. As protein: CASSYFGKAYEQYF.

With respect to this clonotype: The junction and the germline gene differ at one end; a read error may be behind it. This rearrangement joins TRBV27 to TRBJ2-2, with TRBD1 identical over 7 bases. This CDR3 spans 15 amino acids. Germline V gene lookup returns CDR1 MNHEY and CDR2 SMNVEV (reference sequence). The CDR3 DNA sequence: TGTGCCAGCAGTTTGGGGGCAGGGGGAACCGGGGTGCTGTTTTTT. Protein product: CASSLGAGGTGVLFF.

The V call is TRBV2, the J call TRBJ2-5, with a weak D call TRBD2 (6 bases). The length of the CDR3 is 16 residues. Germline values: CDR1 SNHLY, CDR2 FYNNEI. V lost 6 bases and J lost 1, with 18 bases in between. The CDR3 sequence: CASSQRVRGTQETQYF. CDR3 nucleotide sequence: TGTGCCAGCAGCCAGAGGGTGCGCGGGACCCAAGAGACCCAGTACTTC.

A few counts support this clonotype. The rearrangement links TRBV7-6 to TRBJ2-5; 8 nucleotides align to TRBD2. The CDR3 totals 17 residues. Germline V gene lookup returns CDR1 SGHVS and CDR2 FNYEAQ. The ends lost 0 bases at V and 5 bases at J; junction bases unmatched: 11. CDR3 in amino acids: CASSLARRGAAEETQYF. Here the CDR3 DNA reads TGTGCCAGCAGCTTAGCGAGGCGGGGGGCTGCCGAGGAGACCCAGTACTTC.

This clonotype was counted ten times or more. V gene TRBV10-3 combines with J gene TRBJ1-5, with D unclear. V lost 8 bases and J lost 0, with 8 bases in between. Germline V CDR1 and CDR2: ENHRY, SYGVKD. CDR3 length equals 13 residues. The CDR3 DNA reads as TGTGCCATCGGGTCCGATAGCAATCAGCCCCAGCATTTT. Translation: CAIGSDSNQPQHF.

Worth noting for this clonotype: Relative to the germline gene, one junction end is altered; a read error may explain this. The V gene is TRBV6-1, the J gene TRBJ2-7, with D hard to call. The CDR3 has 15 amino acids. Per the germline V gene, CDR1 is MNHNS and CDR2 is SASEGT. Here the CDR3 reads CASRKSGYSSCEQYF. Here the CDR3 DNA reads TGTGCCAGCAGGAAGTCGGGCTACAGCTCCTGCGAGCAGTACTTC.

A word on this clonotype: The germline gene is not matched at one end of the junction; a read error may be the cause. This chain links TRBV7-2 with TRBJ2-1; TRBD1 aligns across 9 bases. From germline, CDR1 is SGHTA and CDR2 FQGNSA. This CDR3 comprises 14 residues. For the CDR3, the DNA is TGTGCCAGCAGCTTAGCCGAGGTACAGGGGGCCTCCTCCTTC. It is translated as CASSLAEVQGASSF. Full variable domain (remainder filled in from reference TRBV7-2 and TRBJ2-1): GAGVSQSPSNKVTEKGKDVELRCDPISGHTALYWYRQSLGQGLEFLIYFQGNSAPDKSGLPSDRFSAERTGGSVSTLTIQRTQQEDSAVYLCASSLAEVQGASSFGPGTRLTVL.